This entry is about one TCR beta chain. Its antigen remains unidentified. These data belong to a study of cytotoxic CD8 clonotypes in ibrutinib-treated CLL. Across the whole study: IGHV unmutated about 17; relapsed/refractory 11; treatment-naive some 16. Response samples were obtained once patients had received a median approximately 11 months of treatment, range 6 to 36. General study findings and limits: Baseline clonality, higher than in age-matched healthy donors, tracked circulating CD8+ T-cell counts.

Data came from immunoSEQ multiplex PCR; TCRdb stores just in-frame clones and leaves some out. The sample has more than 70,000 clones, around 79% seen once. The CDR3 covers 17 residues. The germline V and J ends were trimmed by 1 base and 8 bases, with 23 bases remaining between them. The germline V gene has CDR1 LGHNA and CDR2 YNFKEQ. The chain employs TRBV4-2 and TRBJ1-2, with D possibly being TRBD1 (5 bases). The sequencing used PBMCs, collected after 12 months of ibrutinib treatment. The receptor's source is a human donor with chronic lymphocytic leukemia. The CDR3 DNA reads as TGTGCCAGCAGCCAAGGCTCCCGGGACGAACCCGAGGGGGGCTACACCTTC. Translated: CASSQGSRDEPEGGYTF.